One and the same sample provided the 21 T cell receptor beta chains below, sequenced in a study of T cells expressing NK-cell markers. TCRdb re-called the 5' RACE reads and gives one entry per CDR3 protein, without DNA. The table for this sample gives roughly 430,000 distinct CDR3 sequences. Sequencing was carried out using blood T cells: a sorted CD56 or NKG2C T cell subset, CD4+ or CD8+ T cells, or bulk PBMC T cells (not recorded which). These receptors were obtained from a woman aged 18 to 75 in good health.

The chain combines TRBV6-6 with TRBJ1-2; lacking DNA, the TRBD1 call made by TCRdb goes unchecked. Germline V gene sequence: CDR1 MNHNY, CDR2 SVGAGI (reference sequence). CDR3 length: 13 amino acids. CDR3 amino acids: CASRTGQGHGYTF.

This chain joins TRBV29-1 and TRBJ2-3; TCRdb's D call, TRBD2, is unchecked because there is no DNA. CDR1 and CDR2 from the germline V gene are SQVTM and ANQGSEA. The CDR3 covers 15 residues. Here the CDR3 reads CSVGGWTRGVDTQYF.

This chain joins TRBV5-6 and TRBJ2-3; absent DNA, TCRdb's TRBD2 call cannot be checked. This CDR3 region has 13 residues. The germline gives CDR1 SGHDT, CDR2 YYEEEE. The CDR3: CASSLAARDTQYF.

This chain joins TRBV7-2 and TRBJ2-2; the D gene TCRdb calls, TRBD1, cannot be checked with no DNA. Germline assignment: CDR1 SGHTA and CDR2 FQGNSA. This CDR3 spans 16 amino acids. This CDR3 is CASRQRVGGPTGELFF.

This chain uses TRBV20-1 with TRBJ2-1; TCRdb names TRBD2, which stays unverified in the absence of DNA. The CDR3 is 15 residues long. CDR1 and CDR2 from the germline V gene are DFQATT and SNEGSKA (reference sequence). This CDR3 reads CSARGLAGGGNEQFF.

The V and J genes are TRBV6-5 and TRBJ2-5; TCRdb reports TRBD1, a call that lacks DNA to check it against. Germline assignment: CDR1 MNHEY and CDR2 SVGAGI. The CDR3 has 14 amino acids. CDR3: CASSYSGHGETQYF.

The chain employs TRBV7-2 and TRBJ2-7; lacking DNA, the TRBD2 call made by TCRdb goes unchecked. The CDR3 runs to 16 residues. CDR1 and CDR2 from the germline V gene are SGHTA and FQGNSA. The CDR3 reads CASSLGAVGLAGVLYF.

The chain is built from TRBV7-9 and TRBJ1-6. The CDR3 length is 14 residues. Germline CDR1 reads SEHNR; CDR2 reads FQNEAQ (reference sequence). The CDR3 loop reads CASSLGGRRSPLHF.

The chain couples TRBV6-4 to TRBJ2-5; TCRdb calls TRBD2, which cannot be checked without DNA. This CDR3 spans 15 amino acids. Germline V gene lookup returns CDR1 MRHNA and CDR2 SNTAGT. CDR3 loop: CASSRLAGHQETQYF.

CDR3 protein: CATSRDKGANNEQFF. The chain combines TRBV15 with TRBJ2-1; the TCRdb D gene call, TRBD1, has no DNA to confirm it. Germline V gene sequence: CDR1 LNHNV, CDR2 YYDKDF (reference sequence). This CDR3 comprises 15 residues.

The CDR3 is CSVAGTGIEQYF. The chain combines TRBV29-1 with TRBJ2-7; TCRdb selects TRBD1, and the lack of DNA leaves this call unchecked. This CDR3 has 12 amino acids. CDR1 is SQVTM, CDR2 ANQGSEA, per germline.

The V and J genes are TRBV6-4 and TRBJ2-1; the D call from TCRdb, TRBD2, cannot be confirmed without DNA. There are 14 residues in the CDR3. Looked up from germline, CDR1 is MRHNA and CDR2 is SNTAGT. The CDR3 sequence is CASSAGGVYNEQFF.

The chain couples TRBV28 to TRBJ2-2; TCRdb designates TRBD1, a call that cannot be tested without DNA. CDR3 length equals 13 residues. Germline V gene lookup returns CDR1 MDHEN and CDR2 SYDVKM. The CDR3: CASSFRVAGELFF.

This rearrangement joins TRBV30 to TRBJ1-1; the TCRdb D gene call, TRBD1, has no DNA to confirm it. The CDR3 covers 13 residues. The germline gives CDR1 GTSNPN, CDR2 SVGIG (reference sequence). The CDR3: CAWNGAGNTEAFF.

This chain connects TRBV7-9 to TRBJ2-1. Germline CDR1 reads SEHNR; CDR2 reads FQNEAQ (reference sequence). The CDR3 runs 13 residues. CDR3 loop: CASSGEVYNEQFF.

The V gene is TRBV12-3 or TRBV12-4, the J gene TRBJ2-5; the D call from TCRdb, TRBD1, cannot be confirmed without DNA. The CDR3 runs to 15 residues. The CDR3 sequence: CASSPPGPKEETQYF.

This chain links TRBV15 with TRBJ2-7; the TCRdb call, TRBD1, lacks DNA for checking. The CDR3 runs to 13 residues. From germline, CDR1 is LNHNV and CDR2 YYDKDF (reference sequence). The CDR3 sequence is CATSPGHAYEQYF.

The rearrangement joins TRBV7-9 to TRBJ1-1. Per germline, CDR1 SEHNR and CDR2 FQNEAQ (reference sequence). The CDR3 has 13 residues. The CDR3 spells CASSFFPNTEAFF.

The rearrangement joins TRBV5-1 to TRBJ1-4; the TCRdb D gene call, TRBD1, has no DNA to confirm it. Looked up from germline, CDR1 is SGHRS and CDR2 is YFSETQ. The CDR3 spans 14 residues. The CDR3: CASSLGTGGRELFF.

The chain employs TRBV7-2 and TRBJ1-1. Germline loops: CDR1 SGHTA, CDR2 FQGNSA. CDR3 length equals 16 residues. CDR3 sequence: CASSPRGGGWNTEAFF. Complete variable domain (other parts from reference TRBV7-2 and TRBJ1-1): GAGVSQSPSNKVTEKGKDVELRCDPISGHTALYWYRQSLGQGLEFLIYFQGNSAPDKSGLPSDRFSAERTGGSVSTLTIQRTQQEDSAVYLCASSPRGGGWNTEAFFGQGTRLTVV.

The genes are TRBV12-3 or TRBV12-4 and TRBJ2-3; TCRdb returns TRBD2, unconfirmable since there is no DNA. This CDR3 has 15 residues. The CDR3 region is CASSPLLLGTDTQYF.